This T cell receptor beta chain is drawn from a study of Tregs in tolerant kidney transplant recipients. Notes on the study in general: Changing PCR primers prevented nucleotide comparison between some patients' samples. No direct test of biological reproducibility was done here.

This clone shows up as medium-sized (0.01 to 0.1%) by frequency. Its antigen is unidentified. The CDR3 end lies 3 residues beyond the end of the read and is filled in from the germline J gene. Sequencing was performed with immunoSEQ multiplex PCR; in TCRdb, only in-frame clones are kept and a portion is missing. This repertoire comprises about 5,300 clones; its ten largest clones make up about 6.7%. Germline assignment: CDR1 LNHDA and CDR2 SQIVND (reference sequence). This CDR3 comprises 17 residues. The junction had 10 bases not matched to a gene; V was cut back by 6 bases and J by 3 bases. The nonmyeloablative bone marrow transplants came from related graft donors, with transient mixed chimerism. Unstimulated Tregs (CD4+CD25+CD127-) and CD4+CD25- non-Tregs were sorted from PBMCs.

The sequences come from CD4+ T cells from blood (PBMCs), collected about 15 months after the transplant. The origin of this receptor is a human patient who received a combined kidney and bone marrow transplant. The graft donor may have given rise to some T cells. The genes are TRBV19 and TRBJ1-6; TRBD1 matches 8 bases. The part of the CDR3 DNA that was read is TGTGCCAGTAGCCGACAGGGGCGAAAGAGCTATAATTCACCC. It translates to CASSRQGRKSYNSP. The entire CDR3 is CASSRQGRKSYNSPLHF.